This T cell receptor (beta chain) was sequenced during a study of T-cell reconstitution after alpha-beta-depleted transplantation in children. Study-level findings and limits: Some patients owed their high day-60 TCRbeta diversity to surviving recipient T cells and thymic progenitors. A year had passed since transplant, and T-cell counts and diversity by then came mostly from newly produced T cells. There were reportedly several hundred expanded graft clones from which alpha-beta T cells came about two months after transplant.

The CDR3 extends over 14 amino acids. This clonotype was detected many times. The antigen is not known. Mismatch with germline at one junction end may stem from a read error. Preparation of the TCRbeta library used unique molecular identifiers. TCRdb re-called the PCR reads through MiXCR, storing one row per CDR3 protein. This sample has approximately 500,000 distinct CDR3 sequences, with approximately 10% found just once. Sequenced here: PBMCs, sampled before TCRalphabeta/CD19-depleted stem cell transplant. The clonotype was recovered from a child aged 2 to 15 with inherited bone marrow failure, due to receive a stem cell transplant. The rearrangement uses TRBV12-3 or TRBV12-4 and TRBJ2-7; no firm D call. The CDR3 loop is CASSLAGPTYEQYF. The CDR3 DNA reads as TGCGCCAGCAGCTTGGCCGGGCCAACCTACGAGCAGTACTTC.